This TCR beta chain was observed in a study of blood T cell repertoires in COVID-19. Study-wide context: Italy, Spain and the United States were the sources of the convalescent and acute COVID-19 samples. The analysed material was cDNA or gDNA that came from T cells, B-cell-depleted T cells, or PBMCs.

Clones were sequenced by immunoSEQ multiplex PCR, and TCRdb holds only the in-frame ones, with some missing. The table includes approximately 250,000 clones, 80% to 85% detected once. Germline CDR1 reads MNHEY; CDR2 reads SVGAGI. The CDR3 runs to 15 residues. V was clipped by 5 bases and J by 7 bases; unmatched bases: 8. The genes are TRBV6-5 and TRBJ2-7; 13 positions agree with TRBD2. Sequenced material: peripheral blood. This TCR was recovered from a man in his fifties or sixties with acute or convalescent COVID-19. The DNA of the CDR3 is TGTGCCAGCAGTCATACTAGCGGGGGGGCAGATGAGCAGTACTTC. The encoded protein is CASSHTSGGADEQYF.